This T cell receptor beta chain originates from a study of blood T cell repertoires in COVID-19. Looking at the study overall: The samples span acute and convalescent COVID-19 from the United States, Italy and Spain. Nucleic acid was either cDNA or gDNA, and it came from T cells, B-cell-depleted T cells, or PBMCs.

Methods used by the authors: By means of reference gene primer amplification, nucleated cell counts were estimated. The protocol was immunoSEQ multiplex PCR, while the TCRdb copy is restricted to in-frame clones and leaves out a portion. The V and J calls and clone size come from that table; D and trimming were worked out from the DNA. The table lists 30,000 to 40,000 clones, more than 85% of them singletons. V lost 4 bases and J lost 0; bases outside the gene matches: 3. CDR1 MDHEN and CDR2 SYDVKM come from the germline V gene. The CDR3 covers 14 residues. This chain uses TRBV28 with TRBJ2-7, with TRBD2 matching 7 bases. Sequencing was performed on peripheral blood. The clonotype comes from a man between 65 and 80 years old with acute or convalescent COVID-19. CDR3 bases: TGTGCCAGCAGTTCGGGAGGAACCTCCTACGAGCAGTACTTC. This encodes CASSSGGTSYEQYF.